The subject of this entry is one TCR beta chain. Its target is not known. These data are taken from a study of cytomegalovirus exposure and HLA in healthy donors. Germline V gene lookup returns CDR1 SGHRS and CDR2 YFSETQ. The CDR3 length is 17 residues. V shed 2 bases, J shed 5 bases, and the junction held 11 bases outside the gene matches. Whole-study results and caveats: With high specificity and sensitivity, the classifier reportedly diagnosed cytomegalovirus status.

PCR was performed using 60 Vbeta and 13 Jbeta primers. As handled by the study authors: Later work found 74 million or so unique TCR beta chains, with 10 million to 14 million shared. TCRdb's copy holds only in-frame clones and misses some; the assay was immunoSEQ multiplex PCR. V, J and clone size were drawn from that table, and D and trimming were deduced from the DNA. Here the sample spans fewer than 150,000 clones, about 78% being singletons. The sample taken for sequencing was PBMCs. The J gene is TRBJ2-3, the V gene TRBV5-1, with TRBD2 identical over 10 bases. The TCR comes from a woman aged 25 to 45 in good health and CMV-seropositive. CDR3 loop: CASSFFSAGTSEDTQYF. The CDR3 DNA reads TGCGCCAGCAGCTTCTTCTCGGCCGGGACTAGCGAAGATACGCAGTATTTT.